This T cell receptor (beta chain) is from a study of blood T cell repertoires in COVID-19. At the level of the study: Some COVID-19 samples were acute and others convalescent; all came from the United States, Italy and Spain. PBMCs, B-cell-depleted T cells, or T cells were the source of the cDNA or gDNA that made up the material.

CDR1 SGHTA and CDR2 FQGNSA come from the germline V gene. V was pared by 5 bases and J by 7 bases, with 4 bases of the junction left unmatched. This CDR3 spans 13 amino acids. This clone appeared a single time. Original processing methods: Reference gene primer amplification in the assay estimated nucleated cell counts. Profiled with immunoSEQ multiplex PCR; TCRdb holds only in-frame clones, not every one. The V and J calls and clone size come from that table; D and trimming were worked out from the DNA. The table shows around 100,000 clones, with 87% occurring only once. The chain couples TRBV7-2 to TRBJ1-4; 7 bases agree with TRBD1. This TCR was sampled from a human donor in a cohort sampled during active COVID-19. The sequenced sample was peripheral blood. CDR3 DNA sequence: TGTGCCAGCAGCCTCGACAGGGTTGAAAAACTGTTTTTT. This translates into CASSLDRVEKLFF. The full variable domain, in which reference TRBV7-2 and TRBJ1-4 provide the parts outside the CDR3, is GAGVSQSPSNKVTEKGKDVELRCDPISGHTALYWYRQSLGQGLEFLIYFQGNSAPDKSGLPSDRFSAERTGGSVSTLTIQRTQQEDSAVYLCASSLDRVEKLFFGSGTQLSVL.